A single sample is the source of the 23 T cell receptor beta chains below, sequenced in a study of T cell responses to AZD1222 COVID-19 vaccine. Assay: immunoSEQ multiplex PCR; the TCRdb copy retains only in-frame clones and omits some. Of about 94,000 clones in the sample, 85% are singletons; the top ten hold about 4.5%. Sequencing was performed on peripheral blood, taken 28 days after the second AZD1222 dose. These receptors originate from an adult who received the AZD1222 COVID-19 vaccine.

This chain joins TRBV5-8 and TRBJ1-2; D might be TRBD1 (5 bases). V lost 7 bases and J 4 bases, leaving 14 bases between the germline ends. Germline V gene sequence: CDR1 SGHTS, CDR2 YDEGEE. CDR3 length equals 13 residues. Here the CDR3 DNA reads TGTGCCAGCGCCAGAGCAGGGAGCTATGGCTACACCTTC. The encoded protein is CASARAGSYGYTF.

Only one count was recorded for this clone. V and J are TRBV28 and TRBJ1-2; D not certain. The CDR3 has 11 amino acids. Germline V gene data show CDR1 as MDHEN and CDR2 as SYDVKM. Trimming removed 6 bases at V and 5 bases at J, with 7 bases between. The CDR3 region is CASSGMYGYTF. In DNA, the CDR3 is TGTGCCAGCAGCGGAATGTATGGCTACACCTTC.

A few counts support this clone. The chain is built from TRBV24-1 and TRBJ1-4; perhaps TRBD1 as D (6 bases). Germline V gene sequence: CDR1 KGHDR, CDR2 SFDVKD. V shed 5 bases and J shed 0 bases, with 15 bases lying between them. The CDR3 contains 17 residues. The CDR3 loop reads CATSGGVEGATNEKLFF. The DNA of the CDR3 is TGTGCCACCAGTGGAGGAGTCGAGGGGGCAACTAATGAAAAACTGTTTTTT.

The chain couples TRBV15 to TRBJ2-7, with D possibly TRBD2 on 6 matching bases. CDR1 and CDR2 from the germline V gene are LNHNV and YYDKDF (reference sequence). V lost 0 bases and J lost 0, with 12 bases in between. This CDR3 has 16 residues. The CDR3 region is CATSRDSGVLSYEQYF. DNA of the CDR3: TGTGCCACCAGCAGAGATTCGGGGGTCCTCTCCTACGAGCAGTACTTC. Complete variable domain (other parts from reference TRBV15 and TRBJ2-7): DAMVIQNPRYQVTQFGKPVTLSCSQTLNHNVMYWYQQKSSQAPKLLFHYYDKDFNNEADTPDNFQSRRPNTSFCFLDIRSPGLGDTAMYLCATSRDSGVLSYEQYFGPGTRLTVT.

This chain joins TRBV14 and TRBJ1-1; D is unclear. The V and J ends lost 1 base and 0 bases respectively, with 21 bases between them. The CDR3 loop spans 19 amino acids. The V gene's germline CDR1 is SGHDN and CDR2 FVKESK. The CDR3 bases are TGTGCCAGCAGCCAAGTTCGGCAGTTCTTCCAGACCTTGAACACTGAAGCTTTCTTT. Protein: CASSQVRQFFQTLNTEAFF.

This clone came up once. V usage is TRBV15 and J usage is TRBJ1-1; D might be TRBD1 (5 bases). The V gene's germline CDR1 is LNHNV and CDR2 YYDKDF (reference sequence). V lost 0 bases and J lost 6, with 14 bases in between. The CDR3 is made up of 15 amino acids. CDR3 sequence (DNA): TGTGCCACCAGCAGAGACAGGGAAGAGAGACCTGAAGCTTTCTTT. Translation gives CATSRDREERPEAFF.

The CDR3 nucleotides are TGTGCCAGCAGCGTAGTTACAGCAGGCAATGGCTACACCTTC. This codes for CASSVVTAGNGYTF. The chain combines TRBV9 with TRBJ1-2; D not certain. The CDR3 has 14 residues. The germline CDR1 and CDR2 sequences are SGDLS and YYNGEE. Trimming took off 0 bases at V and 6 bases at J, with 12 bases between the two ends.

V and J are TRBV29-1 and TRBJ1-4; the D gene is possibly TRBD1 (6 bases). Trimming pared 2 bases from V and 8 bases from J, leaving 12 bases between. The length of the CDR3 is 13 residues. The V gene's germline CDR1 is SQVTM and CDR2 ANQGSEA. This CDR3 reads CSVERGAGEKLFF. CDR3 nucleotides: TGCAGCGTTGAACGGGGGGCAGGAGAAAAACTGTTTTTT.

This chain connects TRBV24-1 to TRBJ1-5; D not resolved. Germline V gene data show CDR1 as KGHDR and CDR2 as SFDVKD. V was clipped by 4 bases and J by 7 bases, with 19 bases between them. This CDR3 contains 16 residues. This chain's CDR3 is CATSDPVRIRRQPQHF. The CDR3 region has the DNA TGTGCCACCAGTGACCCGGTGAGAATTCGAAGGCAGCCCCAGCATTTT.

The gene calls are TRBV27 and TRBJ1-2, with D possibly TRBD1 on 6 matching bases. The germline V and J ends were trimmed by 4 bases and 13 bases, with 19 bases remaining between them. Germline CDR1 is MNHEY and CDR2 is SMNVEV (reference sequence). This CDR3 region has 13 residues. In DNA, the CDR3 is TGTGCCAGCAGTTCTGCAGGGGCCCCATTGAGCACCTTC. Its translation: CASSSAGAPLSTF.

The chain employs TRBV4-3 and TRBJ1-2; D is ambiguous. The CDR3 loop spans 15 amino acids. V lost 0 bases to trimming and J lost 4 bases, with 12 bases between them. Germline V gives CDR1 LGHNA, CDR2 YSLEER. The CDR3 loop is CASSQDLVTAYGYTF. The CDR3 region has the DNA TGCGCCAGCAGCCAAGACTTAGTTACCGCCTATGGCTACACCTTC.

V gene TRBV14 combines with J gene TRBJ2-3, with 7 bases that match TRBD1. The CDR3 consists of 18 residues. Germline CDR1 and CDR2: SGHDN and FVKESK. With V trimmed by 0 bases and J by 0 bases, 9 bases remained unmatched. CDR3 DNA: TGTGCCAGCAGCCAAGATGTGGTTACAGGGGCAAGCACAGATACGCAGTATTTT. Protein product: CASSQDVVTGASTDTQYF.

The V call is TRBV28, the J call TRBJ2-7; possible D gene TRBD2, 5 bases. The germline gives CDR1 MDHEN, CDR2 SYDVKM. CDR3 length equals 14 residues. The V gene lost 7 bases and the J gene lost 2 bases, with 15 bases spanning the gap. This CDR3 reads CASKSSGSPYEQYF. The CDR3 region has the DNA TGTGCCAGCAAAAGCAGCGGAAGTCCCTACGAGCAGTACTTC.

The chain joins TRBV19 to TRBJ2-7; 8 nucleotides match TRBD2. Germline loops: CDR1 LNHDA, CDR2 SQIVND (reference sequence). The CDR3 runs 14 residues. V lost 3 bases, J lost 2 bases, and 3 bases stayed unmatched. CDR3 sequence (DNA): TGTGCCAGTAGTATGGGCGGGGGGACCTACGAGCAGTACTTC. Residues: CASSMGGGTYEQYF.

This CDR3 reads CASIGTSGSIRYNEQFF. CDR3 in DNA: TGTGCCAGCATAGGTACTAGCGGGAGTATTCGGTACAATGAGCAGTTCTTC. The V call is TRBV28, the J call TRBJ2-1, with 11 bases aligning to TRBD2. The junction had 12 bases not matched to a gene; V was cut back by 7 bases and J by 4 bases. There are 17 residues in the CDR3. Germline V gene lookup returns CDR1 MDHEN and CDR2 SYDVKM.

The rearrangement uses TRBV5-1 and TRBJ2-1; no firm D call. With 4 bases removed from V and 8 bases from J, the gap between germline ends came to 16 bases. The CDR3 consists of 14 residues. Germline CDR1 reads SGHRS; CDR2 reads YFSETQ. CDR3 nucleotides: TGCGCCAGCAGCGCCCGAACCCTCCCAGATGAGCAGTTCTTC. As protein: CASSARTLPDEQFF.

This clone occurred once. The genes are TRBV2 and TRBJ1-5, with D perhaps matching TRBD1 (5 bases). The CDR3 is made up of 13 amino acids. Germline lookup yields CDR1 SNHLY and CDR2 FYNNEI. V lost 3 bases to trimming and J lost 4 bases, with 7 bases between them. CDR3: CASSDQGNQPQHF. Here the CDR3 DNA reads TGTGCCAGCAGTGATCAGGGTAATCAGCCCCAGCATTTT.

In its sample, this clone was seen once. The V and J genes are TRBV6-5 and TRBJ1-2, with 8 bases identical to TRBD1. The V and J ends lost 5 bases and 8 bases, in that order; junction bases with no gene match: 13. The CDR3 length is 15 residues. Germline CDR1 reads MNHEY; CDR2 reads SVGAGI. The CDR3 nucleotides read TGTGCCAGCAGTAAGAGGACAGGGAGGACGGAAGGCTACACCTTC. As protein: CASSKRTGRTEGYTF.

This sequence joins TRBV6-5 and TRBJ2-1; D not resolved. The V gene's germline CDR1 is MNHEY and CDR2 SVGAGI. V lost 6 bases and J lost 5, with 17 bases in between. This CDR3 spans 15 amino acids. The CDR3, as DNA: TGTGCCAGCAGCAATGGACGGCTTCCCAACAATGAGCAGTTCTTC. Its protein product is CASSNGRLPNNEQFF.

This rearrangement joins TRBV11-2 to TRBJ2-1; no clear D. The CDR3 consists of 15 residues. Trimming stripped 5 bases from V and 0 bases from J, with 11 bases between. Germline V gives CDR1 SGHAT, CDR2 FQNNGV. CDR3 protein: CASSLPKSSYNEQFF. The CDR3, as DNA: TGTGCCAGCAGCCTACCGAAGAGCTCCTACAATGAGCAGTTCTTC. Variable domain in full (rest from reference TRBV11-2 and TRBJ2-1): EAGVAQSPRYKIIEKRQSVAFWCNPISGHATLYWYQQILGQGPKLLIQFQNNGVVDDSQLPKDRFSAERLKGVDSTLKIQPAKLEDSAVYLCASSLPKSSYNEQFFGPGTRLTVL.

This clone was picked up one time. This sequence joins TRBV5-4 and TRBJ2-5; 15 bases align to TRBD2. Germline assignment: CDR1 SGHNT and CDR2 YYREEE (reference sequence). The V gene end was trimmed by 4 bases and the J gene end by 9 bases; junction bases not matched to a gene: 10. The CDR3 is 16 residues long. The CDR3 DNA reads as TGTGCCAGCAGCCACAGGACTAGCGGGGGGGGTCTGTCCCAGTACTTC. It is translated as CASSHRTSGGGLSQYF. The complete variable domain, with remaining parts taken from reference TRBV5-4 and TRBJ2-5, reads ETGVTQSPTHLIKTRGQQVTLRCSSQSGHNTVSWYQQALGQGPQFIFQYYREEENGRGNFPPRFSGLQFPNYSSELNVNALELDDSALYLCASSHRTSGGGLSQYFGPGTRLLVL.

This rearrangement joins TRBV9 to TRBJ2-3, with no clear D. V was clipped by 4 bases and J by 4 bases, with 10 bases between them. The CDR3 consists of 13 residues. Germline CDR1 is SGDLS and CDR2 is YYNGEE. CDR3 amino acids: CASSPPSPDTQYF. The DNA of the CDR3 is TGTGCCAGCAGCCCCCCGTCTCCAGATACGCAGTATTTT.

This sequence joins TRBV7-2 and TRBJ2-7; 9 bases match TRBD2. The CDR3 is made up of 15 amino acids. V shed 5 bases and J 0 bases; nucleotides not matched to a gene: 5. Germline-derived CDR1 and CDR2 are SGHTA and FQGNSA. CDR3 in DNA: TGTGCCAGCAGCCGTAGAGCGGGGGGCTCCTACGAGCAGTACTTC. Protein sequence: CASSRRAGGSYEQYF.